Listed here are 27 T cell receptor beta chains from one sample, sequenced in a study of T cell repertoires in cytomegalovirus infection. TCRdb re-called the reads with MiXCR, one entry per CDR3 protein. The top ten hold 4.6% of the sample, which has more than 75,000 distinct CDR3 sequences, less than 4.5% seen once. What was sequenced was PBMCs. The receptor set was obtained from a human donor in good health (CMV status not recorded). Some clones in this sample may be carry-over from other donors' samples.

There are many counts of this clonotype. This chain uses TRBV5-1 with TRBJ2-3; D unclear. The length of the CDR3 is 15 residues. V was clipped by 2 bases and J by 2 bases, with 12 bases between them. CDR1 SGHRS and CDR2 YFSETQ come from the germline V gene. CDR3 nucleotide sequence: TGCGCCAGCAGCTTATTACCTTCTGCCACAGATACGCAGTATTTT. Translated, it gives CASSLLPSATDTQYF.

In this sample, this clonotype turned up many times. The J gene is TRBJ1-3, the V gene TRBV29-1, with 7 bases lining up with TRBD1. Germline values: CDR1 SQVTM, CDR2 ANQGSEA. J was trimmed by 0 bases and V by 6 bases; bases with no gene match: 2. This CDR3 contains 13 residues. The CDR3 coding sequence is TGCAGCGTCGGGACAGCCTCTGGAAACACCATATATTTT. Translated, it gives CSVGTASGNTIYF.

This clonotype was seen repeatedly, ten times or more. This chain uses TRBV19 with TRBJ2-5, with D perhaps TRBD1 (6 bases). This CDR3 contains 13 residues. Trimming pared 3 bases from V and 9 bases from J, leaving 14 bases between. Germline V gene lookup returns CDR1 LNHDA and CDR2 SQIVND (reference sequence). In DNA form, the CDR3 reads TGTGCCAGTAGTATGAAGACCCCAGGGGCCCAGTACTTC. Translation: CASSMKTPGAQYF.

This clonotype was seen ten or more times. J is TRBJ1-2 and V is TRBV30; TRBD1 aligns across 11 bases. V was clipped by 6 bases and J by 6 bases; unmatched bases: 6. Germline V gene lookup returns CDR1 GTSNPN and CDR2 SVGIG (reference sequence). This CDR3 is 13 amino acids long. CDR3 sequence reads: CACPDRGLHGYTF. CDR3 DNA: TGTGCCTGCCCGGACAGGGGGCTGCATGGCTACACCTTC.

This clonotype showed up many times. The CDR3 reads CSVDPRGVGTEAFF. CDR3 nucleotide sequence: TGCAGCGTTGACCCCCGGGGGGTCGGGACTGAAGCTTTCTTT. The chain uses TRBV29-1 and TRBJ1-1, with D possibly matching TRBD1 (5 bases). With 3 bases removed from V and 5 bases from J, the gap between germline ends came to 16 bases. The CDR3 extends over 14 amino acids. Germline loops: CDR1 SQVTM, CDR2 ANQGSEA.

This clonotype occurred many times. V usage is TRBV7-9 and J usage is TRBJ2-1; TRBD2 is a possible D gene (6 bases). CDR3 size: 15 residues. From germline, CDR1 is SEHNR and CDR2 FQNEAQ (reference sequence). V lost 3 bases, J lost 5 bases, and 14 bases lay in between. The CDR3 nucleotides read TGTGCCAGCAGCTTTGATAGCGGTATCAACAATGAGCAGTTCTTC. Translating it yields CASSFDSGINNEQFF.

This clonotype came up many times. The chain links TRBV5-6 to TRBJ1-5; no clear D. The germline V gene encodes CDR1 SGHDT and CDR2 YYEEEE. V dropped 1 base and J dropped 4 bases, with 6 bases sitting between them. The CDR3 loop spans 13 amino acids. The CDR3 coding sequence is TGTGCCAGCAGCTTGATAGGGAATCAGCCCCAGCATTTT. It specifies CASSLIGNQPQHF. Supplemented by reference TRBV5-6 and TRBJ1-5, the full variable domain reads DAGVTQSPTHLIKTRGQQVTLRCSPKSGHDTVSWYQQALGQGPQFIFQYYEEEERQRGNFPDRFSGHQFPNYSSELNVNALLLGDSALYLCASSLIGNQPQHFGDGTRLSIL.

This clonotype was counted ten times or more. J is TRBJ1-4 and V is TRBV6-5; D is ambiguous. The germline gives CDR1 MNHEY, CDR2 SVGAGI. The CDR3 contains 18 residues. Trimming cost V 2 bases and J 0 bases, with 16 bases left between them. The CDR3 nucleotides are TGTGCCAGCAGTTACGGAGGCACGGGAAGGGCAACTAATGAAAAACTGTTTTTT. Translated: CASSYGGTGRATNEKLFF.

This clonotype was recorded many times. V usage is TRBV6-2 or TRBV6-3 and J usage is TRBJ1-5; possible D gene TRBD1, 5 bases. Germline CDR1 reads MNHEY; CDR2 reads SVGEGT. CDR3 size: 19 residues. The V gene lost 0 bases and the J gene lost 0 bases, with 18 bases spanning the gap. DNA for the CDR3: TGTGCCAGCAGTTACTCGATTTTGTTATCCGGGACTAGCAATCAGCCCCAGCATTTT. Its translation is CASSYSILLSGTSNQPQHF.

This clonotype appeared many times. J is TRBJ2-4 and V is TRBV19, with TRBD1 matching 7 bases. The CDR3 runs 16 residues. Germline V gene sequence: CDR1 LNHDA, CDR2 SQIVND (reference sequence). V lost 5 bases and J lost 2; bases outside the gene matches: 9. DNA of the CDR3: TGTGCCAGTAGTTCGGGACAGCCTTTGTCCAAAAACATTCAGTACTTC. Amino acid sequence: CASSSGQPLSKNIQYF.

This clonotype was detected ten times or more. The rearrangement links TRBV10-3 to TRBJ1-1; D is undetermined. V lost 6 bases and J 1 base, leaving 6 bases between the germline ends. CDR1 ENHRY and CDR2 SYGVKD come from the germline V gene. The length of the CDR3 is 12 residues. CDR3 sequence (DNA): TGTGCCATCAGAGATGAGAACACTGAAGCTTTCTTT. Translated, it gives CAIRDENTEAFF.

This clonotype was recorded at least ten times. This sequence joins TRBV12-3 or TRBV12-4 and TRBJ2-3; D is uncertain. This CDR3 is built from 13 residues. Between the trimmed V and J ends, which lost 6 bases and 3 bases, there was a span of 10 bases. Here the CDR3 reads CASSGSETDTQYF. DNA of the CDR3: TGTGCCAGCAGCGGATCAGAGACAGATACGCAGTATTTT.

This clonotype was picked up many times. This chain connects TRBV6-2 or TRBV6-3 to TRBJ1-1, with 9 bases that match TRBD1. V was clipped by 6 bases and J by 2 bases; unmatched bases: 1. Germline lookup yields CDR1 MNHEY and CDR2 SVGEGT. The CDR3 spans 13 residues. The DNA for the CDR3 is TGTGCCAGCAGGACAGGGGGAAACACTGAAGCTTTCTTT. This translates into CASRTGGNTEAFF.

This clonotype has at least ten counts. The V call is TRBV4-1, the J call TRBJ2-1, with unresolved D. The CDR3 is 16 amino acids. CDR1 MGHRA and CDR2 YSYEKL come from the germline V gene. V lost 4 bases and J lost 0, with 13 bases in between. The CDR3 nucleotides are TGCGCCAGCAGCCCCCCTGGAAGACTCTCCTACAATGAGCAGTTCTTC. Protein sequence: CASSPPGRLSYNEQFF.

This clonotype was seen at least ten times. The chain links TRBV6-1 to TRBJ1-1, with D tentatively TRBD1 (5 bases). From germline, CDR1 is MNHNS and CDR2 SASEGT. The CDR3 is 14 amino acids. Trimming took off 6 bases at V and 0 bases at J, with 11 bases between the two ends. The CDR3 nucleotides read TGTGCCAGCAGGGACACTCAGATGAACACTGAAGCTTTCTTT. It yields the protein CASRDTQMNTEAFF.

In its sample, this clonotype was seen many times. The rearrangement links TRBV3-1 to TRBJ2-7; tentatively, D is TRBD2 (6 bases). Trimming removed 4 bases from V and 7 bases from J, with 20 bases in between. Germline-derived CDR1 and CDR2 are LGHDT and YNNKEL (reference sequence). The CDR3 runs 15 residues. The CDR3 sequence is CASSRRLVSHREQYF. CDR3 nucleotides: TGTGCCAGCAGCCGCCGACTAGTTTCCCACCGGGAGCAGTACTTC.

Many counts were recorded for this clonotype. This rearrangement joins TRBV11-1 to TRBJ1-2, with D possibly being TRBD1 (6 bases). The length of the CDR3 is 15 residues. Germline CDR1 reads SGHAT; CDR2 reads FQDESV (reference sequence). V lost 5 bases and J lost 2, with 15 bases in between. The CDR3 DNA reads TGTGCCAGCAGCACTGGACAGTCCGCGAACTATGGCTACACCTTC. Its protein product is CASSTGQSANYGYTF.

This clonotype was detected many times. The chain uses TRBV7-8 and TRBJ2-5, with D possibly TRBD1 on 6 matching bases. Per germline, CDR1 SGHVS and CDR2 FQNEAQ. This CDR3 has 15 amino acids. Trimming left V 5 bases short and J 1 base short, with 14 bases between. CDR3 DNA sequence: TGTGCCAGCAGCAGCTCGACAGGATTCCAAGAGACCCAGTACTTC. Encoded protein: CASSSSTGFQETQYF.

This clonotype has a count of ten or more. The rearrangement uses TRBV19 and TRBJ1-2; 9 nucleotides match TRBD1. The CDR3 is 15 amino acids. V shed 6 bases and J 3 bases; nucleotides not matched to a gene: 8. CDR1 and CDR2 from the germline V gene are LNHDA and SQIVND (reference sequence). CDR3 sequence: CASSGQGRSDYGYTF. The CDR3, as DNA: TGTGCCAGTAGCGGACAGGGGCGAAGCGACTATGGCTACACCTTC.

This clonotype is termed medium-sized. The chain combines TRBV7-2 with TRBJ1-6; possibly TRBD1 for D (5 bases). This CDR3 is 16 amino acids long. V lost 1 base and J lost 9, with 16 bases in between. From germline, CDR1 is SGHTA and CDR2 FQGNSA. The CDR3 loop reads CASSLVGAHGGSPLHF. The CDR3 region has the DNA TGTGCCAGCAGCTTAGTTGGGGCCCACGGAGGTTCACCCCTCCACTTT.

This clonotype was detected ten times or more. This chain uses TRBV19 with TRBJ2-6; D might be TRBD1 (6 bases). Trimming took off 5 bases at V and 0 bases at J, with 17 bases between the two ends. Germline V gene lookup returns CDR1 LNHDA and CDR2 SQIVND (reference sequence). The CDR3 totals 18 residues. CDR3 sequence (DNA): TGTGCCAGTAGTTGGGATGGGGGCCTGGGCTCTGGGGCCAACGTCCTGACTTTC. It encodes CASSWDGGLGSGANVLTF.

In this sample, this clonotype turned up many times. The chain carries TRBV4-3 and TRBJ1-2, with D possibly matching TRBD1 (5 bases). Trimming pared 0 bases from V and 2 bases from J, leaving 13 bases between. This CDR3 comprises 16 residues. The germline V gene has CDR1 LGHNA and CDR2 YSLEER. This CDR3 is CASSQDPLGGNYGYTF. The CDR3 coding sequence is TGCGCCAGCAGCCAAGACCCCTTGGGGGGGAACTATGGCTACACCTTC.

This clonotype was counted ten times or more. The V gene is TRBV6-5, the J gene TRBJ2-2; 10 bases are shared with TRBD1. This CDR3 has 15 amino acids. Germline V gene lookup returns CDR1 MNHEY and CDR2 SVGAGI. The J segment lost 8 bases and the V segment lost 2 bases, leaving 5 bases of the junction unmatched. CDR3 protein: CASSYGTGVAGELFF. In DNA form, the CDR3 reads TGTGCCAGCAGTTACGGGACAGGGGTGGCAGGGGAGCTGTTTTTT.

This clonotype was seen ten or more times. The CDR3 DNA reads TGTGCCAGCAGCTCCCGGAGAAGCGGGGCTTACAATGAGCAGTTCTTC. This gives the protein CASSSRRSGAYNEQFF. The chain joins TRBV7-2 to TRBJ2-1, with TRBD2 matching over 7 bases. This CDR3 is built from 16 residues. Germline V gene lookup returns CDR1 SGHTA and CDR2 FQGNSA. V lost 4 bases, J lost 4 bases, and 10 bases stayed unmatched.

This clonotype has a count of ten or more. This chain links TRBV7-2 with TRBJ1-6; no clear D. The CDR3 sequence is 15 residues long. Germline values: CDR1 SGHTA, CDR2 FQGNSA. Trimming stripped 0 bases from V and 9 bases from J, with 12 bases between. The CDR3 loop reads CASSLAADRRSPLHF. DNA for the CDR3: TGTGCCAGCAGCTTAGCCGCGGATAGACGTTCACCCCTCCACTTT.

This clonotype was seen at least ten times. The CDR3 DNA reads as TGTGCCAGCAGCCACCTTCCGGGAGGCTACACCTTC. Translation gives CASSHLPGGYTF. The J gene is TRBJ1-2, the V gene TRBV14; D remains ambiguous. CDR3 length: 12 amino acids. Germline CDR1 is SGHDN and CDR2 is FVKESK. The V gene lost 3 bases and the J gene lost 8 bases, with 10 bases spanning the gap.

This clonotype was recorded many times. The rearrangement uses TRBV28 and TRBJ1-5; D uncertain. Germline CDR1 is MDHEN and CDR2 is SYDVKM. The V gene lost 3 bases and the J gene lost 6 bases, with 12 bases spanning the gap. The CDR3 length is 14 residues. The CDR3 protein is CASSFEQVFQPQHF. The CDR3, as DNA: TGTGCCAGCAGTTTCGAGCAGGTTTTTCAGCCCCAGCATTTT. The complete variable domain, with remaining parts taken from reference TRBV28 and TRBJ1-5, reads DVKVTQSSRYLVKRTGEKVFLECVQDMDHENMFWYRQDPGLGLRLIYFSYDVKMKEKGDIPEGYSVSREKKERFSLILESASTNQTSMYLCASSFEQVFQPQHFGDGTRLSIL.